Shown below are 27 T cell receptor beta chains from a single sample sequenced in a study of tissue T cells after allogeneic stem cell transplantation. Profiling relied on immunoSEQ multiplex PCR, and the TCRdb table lists in-frame clones only, not all of them. The sample yields some 12,000 clones, approximately 70% seen once. The sample was tissue from the right colon, taken at autopsy. These receptors all stem from a woman aged 18-50 years with breast cancer.

The J gene is TRBJ2-1, the V gene TRBV7-3; D not certain. Germline CDR1 SGHTA, CDR2 FQGTGA. The CDR3 is 14 residues long. Trimming removed 6 bases at V and 0 bases at J, with 9 bases between. The CDR3 DNA sequence: TGTGCCAGCAGTCCTGATGACTCCTACAATGAGCAGTTCTTC. Protein sequence: CASSPDDSYNEQFF. Full variable domain (remainder filled in from reference TRBV7-3 and TRBJ2-1): GAGVSQTPSNKVTEKGKYVELRCDPISGHTALYWYRQSLGQGPEFLIYFQGTGAADDSGLPNDRFFAVRPEGSVSTLKIQRTERGDSAVYLCASSPDDSYNEQFFGPGTRLTVL.

The V gene is TRBV10-3, the J gene TRBJ1-1; 8 bases align to TRBD1. Germline V lookup: CDR1 ENHRY, CDR2 SYGVKD. CDR3 length equals 13 residues. The ends lost 6 bases at V and 4 bases at J; junction bases unmatched: 4. DNA for the CDR3: TGTGCCATCAGGTTCACAGGGGGCACTGAAGCTTTCTTT. Its translation: CAIRFTGGTEAFF.

The chain employs TRBV7-2 and TRBJ2-3; D remains ambiguous. V shed 2 bases and J shed 2 bases, with 20 bases lying between them. Germline lookup yields CDR1 SGHTA and CDR2 FQGNSA. CDR3 length: 18 amino acids. The CDR3 DNA is TGTGCCAGCAGCTTACGATCGGTAGGAGCCCCCCTCACAGATACGCAGTATTTT. Protein sequence: CASSLRSVGAPLTDTQYF.

This clone was detected once. This chain links TRBV28 with TRBJ1-4; weak D call: TRBD1 (5 bases). The germline V and J ends were trimmed by 2 bases and 13 bases, with 14 bases remaining between them. The CDR3 covers 13 residues. Per germline, CDR1 MDHEN and CDR2 SYDVKM. DNA for the CDR3: TGTGCCAGCAGTTTAAGTGGGACTGGTACACTGTTTTTT. Translating gives CASSLSGTGTLFF.

This chain connects TRBV7-6 to TRBJ2-3; D gene ambiguous. The CDR3 length is 17 residues. Germline V gene sequence: CDR1 SGHVS, CDR2 FNYEAQ. V was cut by 0 bases and J by 7 bases, with 20 bases left in between. The CDR3 coding sequence is TGTGCCAGCAGCTTAGCCCGGATGGTGGGAAACAGAAATACGCAGTATTTT. Translating gives CASSLARMVGNRNTQYF.

This clone appeared a single time. The chain combines TRBV30 with TRBJ1-1, with D hard to call. V was trimmed by 2 bases and J by 4 bases, leaving 11 bases between them. This CDR3 region has 13 residues. Germline values: CDR1 GTSNPN, CDR2 SVGIG (reference sequence). The CDR3 nucleotides are TGTGCCTGGAGTAGAGACCTAGGCACTGAAGCTTTCTTT. Translating it yields CAWSRDLGTEAFF.

In this sample, this clone turned up once. CDR3 in amino acids: CASSPQPDRSVRQYF. In DNA, the CDR3 is TGTGCCAGCAGCCCCCAGCCCGACAGATCGGTGAGGCAGTACTTC. The V call is TRBV9, the J call TRBJ2-7; a possible D gene is TRBD1 (5 bases). CDR1 and CDR2 (germline): SGDLS, YYNGEE. CDR3 size: 15 residues. Trimming cost V 4 bases and J 9 bases, with 23 bases left between them.

This chain links TRBV4-2 with TRBJ2-5, with TRBD1 matching 8 bases. Germline-derived CDR1 and CDR2 are LGHNA and YNFKEQ. Trimming at V came to 2 bases and at J to 3 bases, leaving 5 bases not matched to a gene. The CDR3 runs 15 residues. The CDR3 coding sequence is TGTGCCAGCAGCCAACGATACAGGGGGGAAGAGACCCAGTACTTC. Translating gives CASSQRYRGEETQYF.

This clone appeared a few times. This sequence joins TRBV7-8 and TRBJ1-1; D gene unclear. The V gene's germline CDR1 is SGHVS and CDR2 FQNEAQ. Trimming removed 1 base from V and 1 base from J, with 7 bases in between. The CDR3 totals 14 residues. Written as DNA, the CDR3 is TGTGCCAGCAGCTTAGTTGTCGGGAACACTGAAGCTTTCTTT. Encoded protein: CASSLVVGNTEAFF.

CDR3 residues: CASTLTGVEPQHF. The CDR3 nucleotides are TGTGCCAGCACCCTGACAGGGGTTGAGCCCCAGCATTTT. This sequence joins TRBV12-3 or TRBV12-4 and TRBJ1-5, with TRBD1 matching 8 bases. V lost 7 bases, J lost 8 bases, and 7 bases stayed unmatched. The CDR3 runs 13 residues.

This clone was seen once. The CDR3 DNA reads TGTGCCAGTAGTATGGTCAAGACTAGCGGAAGATACAATGAGCAGTTCTTC. This gives the protein CASSMVKTSGRYNEQFF. The chain is built from TRBV19 and TRBJ2-1, with TRBD2 matching over 9 bases. The trim removed 3 bases at V and 4 bases at J, leaving 10 bases unmatched. Germline-derived CDR1 and CDR2 are LNHDA and SQIVND (reference sequence). The CDR3 runs 17 residues.

This rearrangement joins TRBV7-2 to TRBJ2-7; D not resolved. CDR1 SGHTA and CDR2 FQGNSA come from the germline V gene. V lost 5 bases and J lost 1, with 6 bases in between. The CDR3 sequence is 12 residues long. DNA for the CDR3: TGTGCCAGCAGCCCGCAGTCCTACGAGCAGTACTTC. It is translated as CASSPQSYEQYF.

This clone has only a few counts. The rearrangement links TRBV11-2 to TRBJ2-7; D possibly uses TRBD1 or TRBD2 (5 bases each). Trimming removed 1 base at V and 6 bases at J, with 10 bases between. Germline-derived CDR1 and CDR2 are SGHAT and FQNNGV. This CDR3 has 13 residues. The CDR3 DNA follows: TGTGCCAGCAGCTTAGCCGGGACGGTCGAGCAGTACTTC. Protein product: CASSLAGTVEQYF.

V gene TRBV3-1 (or the pseudogene TRBV3-2) combines with J gene TRBJ2-7; D not certain. The V gene lost 3 bases and the J gene lost 0 bases, with 3 bases spanning the gap. The CDR3 length is 12 residues. Germline values: CDR1 LGHDT, CDR2 YNNKEL (reference sequence). Here the CDR3 reads CASSHRSYEQYF. DNA for the CDR3: TGTGCCAGCAGCCACCGCTCCTACGAGCAGTACTTC.

The rearrangement uses TRBV7-6 and TRBJ1-2, with 7 positions matching TRBD1. Per the germline V gene, CDR1 is SGHVS and CDR2 is FNYEAQ. The CDR3 contains 15 residues. V dropped 8 bases and J dropped 4; count of bases not matched to a gene: 13. The DNA for the CDR3 is TGTGCCAGCGGGTCAGGGGGGGGCGATGTCTATGGCTACACCTTC. It yields the protein CASGSGGGDVYGYTF.

The chain combines TRBV18 with TRBJ2-3, with 10 bases identical to TRBD2. CDR3 length equals 15 residues. Germline V lookup: CDR1 KGHSH, CDR2 LQKENI. J was trimmed by 1 base and V by 9 bases; bases with no gene match: 7. The CDR3 protein is CASGPTSGRTDTQYF. In DNA, the CDR3 is TGTGCCAGTGGACCGACTAGCGGGCGCACAGATACGCAGTATTTT.

The V call is TRBV7-8, the J call TRBJ2-5, with D unresolved. Per the germline V gene, CDR1 is SGHVS and CDR2 is FQNEAQ. The germline V and J ends were trimmed by 2 bases and 5 bases, with 15 bases remaining between them. The CDR3 runs to 15 residues. The CDR3 region is CASSLITHASETQYF. CDR3 in DNA: TGTGCCAGCAGCTTAATTACCCACGCGTCCGAGACCCAGTACTTC. The variable domain in full, with the rest retrieved from reference TRBV7-8 and TRBJ2-5, is GAGVSQSPRYKVAKRGQDVALRCDPISGHVSLFWYQQALGQGPEFLTYFQNEAQLDKSGLPSDRFFAERPEGSVSTLKIQRTQQEDSAVYLCASSLITHASETQYFGPGTRLLVL.

This sequence joins TRBV6-5 and TRBJ1-4; D may be TRBD1 (5 bases). This CDR3 spans 13 amino acids. V dropped 6 bases and J dropped 3 bases, with 8 bases sitting between them. The germline V gene encodes CDR1 MNHEY and CDR2 SVGAGI. The CDR3 nucleotides read TGTGCCAGCAGGCAGGGATCTAATGAAAAACTGTTTTTT. This gives the protein CASRQGSNEKLFF.

The chain combines TRBV9 with TRBJ2-3; TRBD2 agrees at 7 bases. The trim removed 0 bases at V and 4 bases at J, leaving 14 bases unmatched. The germline V gene encodes CDR1 SGDLS and CDR2 YYNGEE. This CDR3 has 18 amino acids. CDR3: CASSVAPGGAGRADTQYF. CDR3 coding DNA: TGTGCCAGCAGCGTAGCTCCGGGGGGAGCGGGAAGGGCAGATACGCAGTATTTT.

The chain is built from TRBV2 and TRBJ2-1; 10 positions match TRBD2. With V trimmed by 6 bases and J by 0 bases, 2 bases remained unmatched. Germline CDR1 SNHLY, CDR2 FYNNEI. The CDR3 has 15 amino acids. In DNA, the CDR3 is TGTGCCAGCAGGGTAGCGGGAGGCTCCTACAATGAGCAGTTCTTC. It codes for CASRVAGGSYNEQFF.

The rearrangement joins TRBV6-5 to TRBJ1-1; D gene uncertain. Germline CDR1 is MNHEY and CDR2 is SVGAGI. With 7 bases removed from V and 7 bases from J, the gap between germline ends came to 22 bases. The CDR3 consists of 15 residues. CDR3 sequence (DNA): TGTGCCAGCACCTTACTACCTGGGCGGACTGGTGAAGCTTTCTTT. The encoded protein is CASTLLPGRTGEAFF.

The rearrangement joins TRBV18 to TRBJ2-1; the D gene could be TRBD1 or TRBD2 (5 bases each). Per germline, CDR1 KGHSH and CDR2 LQKENI. V was trimmed by 3 bases and J by 8 bases, leaving 17 bases between them. There are 15 residues in the CDR3. For the CDR3, the DNA is TGTGCCAGCTCACCCCTAGTAGGAGTGGGGGATGAGCAGTTCTTC. This codes for CASSPLVGVGDEQFF.

This clone is a singleton in its sample. This chain joins TRBV19 and TRBJ2-2; no clear D gene. V was cut by 4 bases and J by 1 base, with 4 bases left in between. CDR3 length equals 13 residues. Germline assignment: CDR1 LNHDA and CDR2 SQIVND (reference sequence). CDR3 sequence reads: CASSKLNTGELFF. The CDR3 region has the DNA TGTGCCAGTAGTAAGCTGAACACCGGGGAGCTGTTTTTT.

The chain has TRBV7-9 and TRBJ1-3; no reliable D call. The germline gives CDR1 SEHNR, CDR2 FQNEAQ (reference sequence). The V end lost 1 base, the J end lost 4 bases, and 11 bases lay between the germline ends. This CDR3 has 15 amino acids. The CDR3 DNA reads TGTGCCAGCAGCTTAGGACAAGCCCACGGAAACACCATATATTTT. Protein product: CASSLGQAHGNTIYF. Complete variable domain (other parts from reference TRBV7-9 and TRBJ1-3): DTGVSQNPRHKITKRGQNVTFRCDPISEHNRLYWYRQTLGQGPEFLTYFQNEAQLEKSRLLSDRFSAERPKGSFSTLEIQRTEQGDSAMYLCASSLGQAHGNTIYFGEGSWLTVV.

This clone was counted only a few times. The J gene is TRBJ2-3, the V gene TRBV14, with 11 nucleotides matching TRBD1. Germline assignment: CDR1 SGHDN and CDR2 FVKESK. The CDR3 length is 15 residues. Trimming removed 6 bases from V and 6 bases from J; junction bases left unmatched: 8. The CDR3 reads CASSWRTGGADTQYF. The CDR3 nucleotides read TGTGCCAGCAGTTGGCGGACAGGGGGCGCGGATACGCAGTATTTT.

There are a few counts of this clone. The chain is built from TRBV4-2 and TRBJ2-7, with 9 bases aligning to TRBD2. The V segment lost 2 bases and the J segment 0 bases; nucleotides outside the gene matches: 5. The CDR3 consists of 16 residues. Germline CDR1 is LGHNA and CDR2 is YNFKEQ. In nucleotides, the CDR3 is TGTGCCAGCAGCCAACGACTAGCGGCGAGCTCCTACGAGCAGTACTTC. Amino acid sequence: CASSQRLAASSYEQYF.

The CDR3 sequence is CASSYNTGELFF. CDR3 nucleotide sequence: TGTGCCAGCAGCTACAACACCGGGGAGCTGTTTTTT. The chain employs TRBV5-4 and TRBJ2-2; D is unclear. CDR3 length: 12 amino acids. From germline, CDR1 is SGHNT and CDR2 YYREEE (reference sequence). Between the trimmed V and J ends, which lost 3 bases and 2 bases, there was a span of 2 bases.